The T cell receptor beta chain described here comes from a study of cytomegalovirus exposure and HLA in healthy donors. Overall study context: An early release of data contained roughly 86 million unique TCRs, which came from HLA-typed donors. Of over 300 genotyped donors, roughly 86% clustered with self-reported Caucasian donors.

CDR1 is SNHLY and CDR2 is FYNNEI in the germline V gene. The CDR3 loop spans 16 amino acids. The V segment lost 3 bases and the J segment 3 bases; nucleotides outside the gene matches: 8. In the PCR, 60 Vbeta and 13 Jbeta primers were used. Generated by immunoSEQ multiplex PCR, the TCRdb table keeps only in-frame clones and is missing some. The profile shows about 150,000 clones, approximately 57% of them singletons. The receptor's source is a male donor in good health and CMV-seronegative. The sequenced material came from PBMCs. The chain recombines TRBV2 with TRBJ1-2, with 9 bases identical to TRBD1. This CDR3 is CASSDLRQGGHYGYTF. CDR3 DNA: TGTGCCAGCAGTGACCTAAGACAGGGGGGGCACTATGGCTACACCTTC.